This is a list of T cell receptor beta chains from one sample in a study of human T cells and chemical hapten exposure. TCRdb fed the RACE reads into MiXCR, producing one record per CDR3 protein. The table has some 81,000 distinct CDR3 sequences, around 10% seen once. The sequenced sample was whole blood, obtained in connection with sensitization to the hapten diphenylcyclopropenone (DPC). These receptors were taken from a man between 18 and 29 years old with alopecia areata. Some clones in this sample may be carry-over from other donors' samples. CDR3s include the opening cysteine and the closing phenylalanine or tryptophan. The D gene is left open where the match is weak. Expanded clones are given a class, and other clones once, few, many or no size at all.

j_gene	d_gene	v_gene	abundance	CDR3aa	CDR3nt
TRBJ2-2	TRBD1	TRBV6-5	-	CASSVKQGADTGELFF	TGTGCCAGCAGTGTAAAACAGGGGGCGGACACCGGGGAGCTGTTTTTT
TRBJ1-1	-	TRBV6-5	few	CASSYSDTNTEAFF	TGTGCCAGCAGTTACTCGGATACGAACACTGAAGCTTTCTTT
TRBJ2-7	-	TRBV2	few	CASKWASYEQYF	TGTGCCAGCAAGTGGGCTTCCTACGAGCAGTACTTC
TRBJ1-2	-	TRBV7-9	many	CASSLRRDYGYTF	TGTGCCAGCAGCTTAAGACGGGACTATGGCTACACCTTC
TRBJ2-7	-	TRBV28	-	CASSLPGRSYEQYF	TGTGCCAGCAGTTTACCGGGACGGAGCTACGAGCAGTACTTC
TRBJ1-5	-	TRBV10-3	many	CAISESRGQPQHF	TGTGCCATCAGTGAGTCAAGGGGACAGCCCCAGCATTTT
TRBJ2-7	TRBD1	TRBV19	many	CASSTRTGRAYEQYF	TGTGCCAGTAGTACCAGGACAGGGAGAGCCTACGAGCAGTACTTC
TRBJ2-3	-	TRBV6-4	many	CASSPVSASTDTQYF	TGTGCCAGCAGCCCCGTGTCTGCGAGCACAGATACGCAGTATTTT
TRBJ2-2	-	TRBV29-1	-	CSVALGGTGELFF	TGCAGCGTTGCTCTGGGGGGCACCGGGGAGCTGTTTTTT
TRBJ1-1	-	TRBV7-2	many	CASSPYLSEAFF	TGTGCCAGCAGCCCTTATCTCAGCGAAGCTTTCTTT
TRBJ2-5	-	TRBV6-1	-	CASSDSRKETQYF	TGTGCCAGCAGCGATAGCCGTAAAGAGACCCAGTACTTC
TRBJ1-5	-	TRBV18	many	CASSNAGDRAQPQHF	TGTGCCAGCTCAAACGCGGGGGATCGAGCTCAGCCCCAGCATTTT
TRBJ1-1	-	TRBV18	many	CASSPETGHTEAFF	TGTGCCAGCTCACCCGAGACAGGACACACTGAAGCTTTCTTT
TRBJ2-1	TRBD2	TRBV29-1	-	CSVEEGLALGNEQFF	TGCAGCGTTGAAGAGGGACTAGCGTTAGGGAATGAGCAGTTCTTC
TRBJ1-2	-	TRBV10-3	many	CAISESGSGYTF	TGTGCCATCAGTGAGTCAGGGTCTGGCTACACCTTC
TRBJ2-7	-	TRBV6-2/TRBV6-3	many	CASSYSEPSSYEQYF	TGTGCCAGCAGTTACTCGGAGCCGAGCTCCTACGAGCAGTACTTC
TRBJ2-3	-	TRBV6-2/TRBV6-3	-	CATGEFSNTQYF	TGTGCCACCGGGGAATTCTCAAATACGCAGTATTTT
TRBJ2-1	-	TRBV18	few	CASSPLPRARSYNEQFF	TGTGCCAGCTCACCCCTACCCAGGGCACGCTCCTACAATGAGCAGTTCTTC
TRBJ2-5	TRBD1	TRBV7-6	-	CASSSRDRQETQYF	TGTGCCAGCAGCTCCCGGGACAGGCAAGAGACCCAGTACTTC
TRBJ2-5	TRBD2	TRBV9	-	CASNPSGGGVQETQYF	TGTGCCAGCAACCCTAGCGGGGGAGGCGTGCAAGAGACCCAGTACTTC
TRBJ1-2	-	TRBV18	few	CASSPKIGYTF	TGTGCCAGCTCACCGAAGATTGGCTACACCTTC
TRBJ1-4	-	TRBV29-1	few	CSAGGTANEKLFF	TGCAGCGCAGGCGGGACGGCGAATGAAAAACTGTTTTTT
TRBJ2-1	TRBD1	TRBV7-9	many	CASSRPRGRREQFF	TGTGCCAGCAGCCGCCCCAGGGGGCGACGGGAGCAGTTCTTC
TRBJ2-2	-	TRBV11-2	-	CASSLNGVGELFF	TGTGCCAGCAGCTTAAACGGGGTCGGGGAGCTGTTTTTT
TRBJ1-1	-	TRBV10-3	-	CAISVQENTEAFF	TGTGCCATCAGTGTACAGGAGAACACTGAAGCTTTCTTT
TRBJ2-7	-	TRBV5-1	many	CASSSGLTYEQYF	TGCGCCAGCAGCAGCGGGCTCACCTACGAGCAGTACTTC
TRBJ1-5	-	TRBV29-1	-	CRGEQPQHF	TGCAGGGGCGAGCAGCCCCAGCATTTT
TRBJ1-1	-	TRBV6-5	-	CASSAGTVGTEAFF	TGTGCCAGCAGTGCTGGCACGGTTGGAACTGAAGCTTTCTTT
TRBJ2-7	-	TRBV4-3	few	CASSQDTTGTYEQYF	TGCGCCAGCAGCCAAGACACGACAGGAACCTACGAGCAGTACTTC
TRBJ1-1	-	TRBV9	many	CASSLQGTEAFF	TGTGCCAGCAGTCTCCAGGGTACTGAAGCTTTCTTT
TRBJ1-2	TRBD1	TRBV7-3	many	CASSLGTGDGYTF	TGTGCCAGCAGCTTGGGGACAGGGGACGGCTACACCTTC